This TCR beta chain stems from a study of T-cell memory formation after mild COVID-19. Study-level background: Clusters of TCRs were largely donor specific.

This clonotype was found a few times. TCRdb used MiXCR to reprocess the 5' RACE reads, holding one entry per CDR3 protein. The sample lists hundreds of thousands of distinct CDR3 sequences; roughly 20% were seen once. This CDR3 is built from 11 residues. The ends were cut back, 5 bases at V and 8 bases at J, with 9 bases in the middle. Input material: PBMCs or a T cell subset sorted from them (not recorded which). The receptor comes from an adult woman who had mild COVID-19 (a few samples of this study predate the infection). Cell type and time point are not known. The J gene is TRBJ1-1, the V gene TRBV12-3 or TRBV12-4, with D unresolved. For the CDR3, the DNA is TGTGCCAGCAGTGGAAGGTTGGAAGCTTTCTTT. It encodes CASSGRLEAFF.